This T cell receptor (beta chain) was documented in a study of CD8+ T cells in alopecia areata. Sequencing relied on a cDNA template that was reverse transcribed from extracted RNA. Only in-frame clones appear in the TCRdb table, and some are missing; sequencing was by immunoSEQ multiplex PCR. The data hold approximately 200,000 clones, with about three fifths observed a single time. The sample's treatment: oral pan-JAK inhibitor, 5-10 mg twice daily. In germline, CDR1 is SNHLY, CDR2 FYNNEI. The CDR3 extends over 16 amino acids. The J segment lost 0 bases and the V segment lost 7 bases, leaving 9 bases of the junction unmatched.

The sample consisted of CD4+ T cells sorted from blood, taken at week 4, from a patient treated with tofacitinib. The V and J genes are TRBV2 and TRBJ2-3, with 8 bases that match TRBD2. This clonotype was sampled from a human donor with alopecia areata. CDR3 sequence reads: CASNPQAGVSTDTQYF. CDR3 nucleotides: TGTGCCAGCAATCCTCAAGCGGGGGTAAGCACAGATACGCAGTATTTT. Using reference TRBV2 and TRBJ2-3 for the parts outside the CDR3, the full variable domain is EPEVTQTPSHQVTQMGQEVILRCVPISNHLYFYWYRQILGQKVEFLVSFYNNEISEKSEIFDDQFSVERPDGSNFTLKIRSTKLEDSAMYFCASNPQAGVSTDTQYFGPGTRLTVL.